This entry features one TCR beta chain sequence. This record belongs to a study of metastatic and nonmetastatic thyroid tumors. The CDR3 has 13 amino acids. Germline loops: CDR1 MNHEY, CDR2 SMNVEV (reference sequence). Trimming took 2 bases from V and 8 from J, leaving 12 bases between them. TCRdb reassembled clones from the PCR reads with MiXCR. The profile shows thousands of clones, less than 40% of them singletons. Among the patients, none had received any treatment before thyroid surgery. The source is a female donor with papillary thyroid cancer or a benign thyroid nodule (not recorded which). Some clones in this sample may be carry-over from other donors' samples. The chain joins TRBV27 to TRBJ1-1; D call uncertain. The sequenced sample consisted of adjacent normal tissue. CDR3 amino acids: CASSLQAEAEAFF. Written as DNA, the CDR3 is TGTGCCAGCAGTTTACAGGCCGAGGCCGAAGCTTTCTTT.